This TCR beta chain was found in a study of T cells after yellow fever vaccination. Whole-study findings and limits: It was the secondary response that reached its peak faster, day 5 versus 15, but it was weaker. Re-detected after boosting: most primary clones, around 96% of CD4 and over 80% of CD8.

This clonotype was detected many times. What it recognizes is unknown. V lost 0 bases, J lost 9 bases, and 7 bases stayed unmatched. Germline V gene lookup returns CDR1 MNHEY and CDR2 SVGEGT. The CDR3 has 15 residues. TCRdb called the 5' RACE reads again in MiXCR, with one record for every CDR3 protein. This sample has about 350,000 distinct CDR3 sequences, with less than 9.5% found just once. This chain uses TRBV6-2 or TRBV6-3 with TRBJ2-1, with 8 bases that match TRBD2. The sequencing used PBMCs, collected roughly 45 days after the first yellow fever vaccination. The source is a man aged 18 to 30 who received the YFV17D yellow fever vaccine. CDR3 sequence reads: CASSYSPGGPGEQFF. DNA for the CDR3: TGTGCCAGCAGTTACTCACCGGGGGGGCCCGGTGAGCAGTTCTTC.